The 15 T cell receptor beta chains in this list originate from one sample, sequenced in a study of technical replicates of blood from several donors. Using immunoSEQ multiplex PCR, the repertoire was profiled, and TCRdb retains in-frame clones only, with some absent. The table lists about 67,000 clones, 95% to 97% of them singletons, with roughly 0.26% in the top ten. The sample consisted of T cells isolated from PBMCs. The receptor source for this set is a human donor in good health.

J is TRBJ1-2 and V is TRBV4-2; no reliable D call. Trimming removed 5 bases from V and 6 bases from J, with 4 bases in between. CDR3 size: 10 residues. CDR1 and CDR2 from the germline V gene are LGHNA and YNFKEQ. This CDR3 reads CASSANGYTF. CDR3 nucleotide sequence: TGTGCCAGCAGCGCTAATGGCTACACCTTC.

The chain couples TRBV27 to TRBJ2-7, with D perhaps matching TRBD2 (6 bases). The CDR3 has 13 residues. CDR1 and CDR2 from the germline V gene are MNHEY and SMNVEV (reference sequence). The V gene lost 1 base and the J gene lost 4 bases, with 8 bases spanning the gap. CDR3 amino acids: CASSLLGRYEQYF. CDR3 nucleotide sequence: TGTGCCAGCAGTTTATTAGGGAGGTACGAGCAGTACTTC.

The gene calls are TRBV28 and TRBJ1-5; D is perhaps TRBD1 (5 bases). V was clipped by 6 bases and J by 6 bases, with 18 bases between them. Germline V gene sequence: CDR1 MDHEN, CDR2 SYDVKM. The CDR3 is made up of 15 amino acids. Written as DNA, the CDR3 is TGTGCCAGCAGCACTAACGGCGGGACCCCTCAGCCCCAGCATTTT. As protein: CASSTNGGTPQPQHF.

This rearrangement joins TRBV5-6 to TRBJ2-1; tentatively, D is TRBD2 (6 bases). Germline lookup yields CDR1 SGHDT and CDR2 YYEEEE. The CDR3 totals 15 residues. The ends were cut back, 0 bases at V and 4 bases at J, with 11 bases in the middle. The chain's CDR3 is CASSLDGGIYNEQFF. CDR3 bases: TGTGCCAGCAGCTTGGACGGAGGGATTTACAATGAGCAGTTCTTC. Complete variable domain (other parts from reference TRBV5-6 and TRBJ2-1): DAGVTQSPTHLIKTRGQQVTLRCSPKSGHDTVSWYQQALGQGPQFIFQYYEEEERQRGNFPDRFSGHQFPNYSSELNVNALLLGDSALYLCASSLDGGIYNEQFFGPGTRLTVL.

This rearrangement joins TRBV7-8 to TRBJ2-7; no definite D call. The germline V and J ends were trimmed by 4 bases and 3 bases, with 4 bases remaining between them. Germline-derived CDR1 and CDR2 are SGHVS and FQNEAQ. This CDR3 spans 11 amino acids. Written as DNA, the CDR3 is TGTGCCAGCAGCTCTTACTACGAGCAGTACTTC. Translating it yields CASSSYYEQYF.

The chain has TRBV6-1 and TRBJ1-3, with 10 nucleotides matching TRBD1. The CDR3 has 14 amino acids. In germline, CDR1 is MNHNS, CDR2 SASEGT. V shed 4 bases and J 3 bases; nucleotides not matched to a gene: 0. CDR3 sequence: CASSGTGGGNTIYF. CDR3 nucleotide sequence: TGTGCCAGCAGTGGGACAGGGGGTGGAAACACCATATATTTT.

The rearrangement uses TRBV9 and TRBJ2-1, with 8 bases identical to TRBD2. The CDR3 has 15 amino acids. In germline, CDR1 is SGDLS, CDR2 YYNGEE. V lost 0 bases to trimming and J lost 6 bases; unmatched junction nucleotides: 5. The CDR3 DNA reads TGTGCCAGCAGCGTAGGAGAGCGGGAGTTCAATGAGCAGTTCTTC. Translated, it gives CASSVGEREFNEQFF.

The chain joins TRBV6-1 to TRBJ1-1; 7 bases align to TRBD1. The length of the CDR3 is 14 residues. J gave up 5 bases and V 1 base, and 4 bases lay outside the gene matches. Germline V gene lookup returns CDR1 MNHNS and CDR2 SASEGT. This chain's CDR3 is CASSEGGQITEAFF. DNA for the CDR3: TGTGCCAGCAGTGAAGGGGGACAGATAACTGAAGCTTTCTTT.

The chain joins TRBV27 to TRBJ1-1, with a possible D match to TRBD1 (5 bases). Trimming cost V 9 bases and J 4 bases, with 12 bases left between them. Germline loops: CDR1 MNHEY, CDR2 SMNVEV (reference sequence). The CDR3 contains 12 residues. The CDR3: CASGHLGTEAFF. CDR3 DNA sequence: TGTGCCAGTGGACACCTGGGCACTGAAGCTTTCTTT.

This rearrangement joins TRBV19 to TRBJ1-1; D not resolved. Germline V CDR1 and CDR2: LNHDA, SQIVND (reference sequence). The CDR3 covers 13 residues. The V and J ends lost 3 bases and 7 bases respectively, with 12 bases between them. CDR3 protein: CASSIGIWLEAFF. CDR3 sequence (DNA): TGTGCCAGTAGTATCGGGATATGGCTTGAAGCTTTCTTT.

CDR3 region: CATGAINYGYTF. The CDR3 DNA reads TGTGCCACAGGGGCGATTAACTATGGCTACACCTTC. This chain connects TRBV19 to TRBJ1-2; TRBD1 might be the D (6 bases). V lost 10 bases, J lost 1 base, and 10 bases lay in between. Per germline, CDR1 LNHDA and CDR2 SQIVND (reference sequence). The CDR3 length is 12 residues.

The chain links TRBV9 to TRBJ2-5; 10 bases are shared with TRBD2. V was clipped by 3 bases and J by 2 bases; unmatched bases: 7. The CDR3 is 16 residues long. CDR1 and CDR2 from the germline V gene are SGDLS and YYNGEE. The CDR3 is CASSAPAGGPQETQYF. The DNA for the CDR3 is TGTGCCAGCAGCGCTCCAGCGGGAGGGCCTCAAGAGACCCAGTACTTC.

This clone showed up just a few times. The CDR3 spells CASSHGTAGVTQYF. The CDR3 coding sequence is TGTGCCAGCAGCCACGGGACCGCGGGAGTTACGCAGTATTTT. The chain joins TRBV11-2 to TRBJ2-3, with 7 bases aligning to TRBD2. Germline CDR1 is SGHAT and CDR2 is FQNNGV. After removal of 5 bases from V and 8 bases from J, the junction contained 10 bases not matched to a gene. This CDR3 has 14 amino acids.

This clone appeared a single time. The rearrangement joins TRBV5-4 to TRBJ2-7; 8 bases align to TRBD2. The CDR3 is 15 residues long. V was pared by 0 bases and J by 0 bases, with 2 bases of the junction left unmatched. CDR1 is SGHNT, CDR2 YYREEE, per germline (reference sequence). The CDR3 nucleotides are TGTGCCAGCAGCTTGGTTGCGGGAGGCTCCTACGAGCAGTACTTC. Amino acids: CASSLVAGGSYEQYF. The full variable domain, its missing parts supplied by reference TRBV5-4 and TRBJ2-7, is ETGVTQSPTHLIKTRGQQVTLRCSSQSGHNTVSWYQQALGQGPQFIFQYYREEENGRGNFPPRFSGLQFPNYSSELNVNALELDDSALYLCASSLVAGGSYEQYFGPGTRLTVT.

The chain recombines TRBV30 with TRBJ2-3; 13 bases match TRBD2. Germline V lookup: CDR1 GTSNPN, CDR2 SVGIG (reference sequence). V dropped 1 base and J dropped 3; count of bases not matched to a gene: 7. CDR3 size: 17 residues. CDR3 loop: CAWSGTSGRWRTDTQYF. The DNA for the CDR3 is TGTGCCTGGAGTGGGACTAGCGGGAGATGGAGGACAGATACGCAGTATTTT.